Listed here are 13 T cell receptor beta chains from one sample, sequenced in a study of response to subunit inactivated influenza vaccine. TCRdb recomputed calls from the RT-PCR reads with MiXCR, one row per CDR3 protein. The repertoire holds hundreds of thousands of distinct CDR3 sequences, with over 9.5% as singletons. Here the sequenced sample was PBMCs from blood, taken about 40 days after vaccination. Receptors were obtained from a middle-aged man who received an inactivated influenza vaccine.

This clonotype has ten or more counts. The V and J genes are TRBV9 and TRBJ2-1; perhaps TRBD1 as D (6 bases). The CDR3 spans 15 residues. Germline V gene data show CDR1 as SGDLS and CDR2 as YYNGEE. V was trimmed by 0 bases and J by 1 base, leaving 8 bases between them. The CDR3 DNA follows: TGTGCCAGCAGCGTAGCACAGGGATCCTACAATGAGCAGTTCTTC. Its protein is CASSVAQGSYNEQFF.

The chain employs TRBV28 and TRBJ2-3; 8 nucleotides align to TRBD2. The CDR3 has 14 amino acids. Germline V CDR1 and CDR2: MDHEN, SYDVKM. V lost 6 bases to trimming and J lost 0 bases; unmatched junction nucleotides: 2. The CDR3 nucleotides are TGTGCCAGCAGCATAGCGGGGAGCACAGATACGCAGTATTTT. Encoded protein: CASSIAGSTDTQYF.

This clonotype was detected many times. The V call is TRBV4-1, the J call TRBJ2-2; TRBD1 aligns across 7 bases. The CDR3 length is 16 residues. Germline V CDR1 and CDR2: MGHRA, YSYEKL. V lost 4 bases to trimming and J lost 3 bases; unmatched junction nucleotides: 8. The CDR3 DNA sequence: TGCGCCAGCAGCCGACGACAGGGATGGGACACCGGGGAGCTGTTTTTT. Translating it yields CASSRRQGWDTGELFF.

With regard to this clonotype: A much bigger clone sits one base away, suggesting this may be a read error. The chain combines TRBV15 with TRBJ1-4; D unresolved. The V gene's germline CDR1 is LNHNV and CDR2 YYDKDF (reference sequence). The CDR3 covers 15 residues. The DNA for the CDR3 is TGTGCCACCAGCAGAGGGACGGCCCGGAATGAAAAAGTGTTTTTT. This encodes CATSRGTARNEKVFF.

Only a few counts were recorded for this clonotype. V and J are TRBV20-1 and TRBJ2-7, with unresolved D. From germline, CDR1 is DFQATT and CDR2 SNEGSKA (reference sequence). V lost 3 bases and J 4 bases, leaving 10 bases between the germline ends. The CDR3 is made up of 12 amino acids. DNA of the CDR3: TGCAGTGCTAGGGAAAATGGGTACGAGCAGTACTTC. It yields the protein CSARENGYEQYF.

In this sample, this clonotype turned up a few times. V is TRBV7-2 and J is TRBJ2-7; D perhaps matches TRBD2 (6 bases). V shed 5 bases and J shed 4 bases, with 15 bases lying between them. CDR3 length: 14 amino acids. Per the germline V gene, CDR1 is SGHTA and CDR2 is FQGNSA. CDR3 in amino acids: CASSPWGGKYEQYF. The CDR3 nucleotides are TGTGCCAGCAGCCCCTGGGGCGGGAAGTACGAGCAGTACTTC.

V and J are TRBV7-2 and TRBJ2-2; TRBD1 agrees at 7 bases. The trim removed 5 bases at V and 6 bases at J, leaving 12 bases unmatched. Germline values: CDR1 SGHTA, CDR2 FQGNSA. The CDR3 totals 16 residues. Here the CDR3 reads CASSPVTGTYAGELFF. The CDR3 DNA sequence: TGTGCCAGCAGCCCCGTGACAGGGACCTATGCCGGGGAGCTGTTTTTT.

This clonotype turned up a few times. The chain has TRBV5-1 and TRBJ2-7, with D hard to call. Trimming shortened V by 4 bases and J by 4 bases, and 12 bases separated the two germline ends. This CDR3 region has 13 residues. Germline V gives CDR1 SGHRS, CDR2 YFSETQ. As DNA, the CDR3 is TGCGCCAGCAGCCCCCGGGCCCCTTACGAGCAGTACTTC. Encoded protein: CASSPRAPYEQYF.

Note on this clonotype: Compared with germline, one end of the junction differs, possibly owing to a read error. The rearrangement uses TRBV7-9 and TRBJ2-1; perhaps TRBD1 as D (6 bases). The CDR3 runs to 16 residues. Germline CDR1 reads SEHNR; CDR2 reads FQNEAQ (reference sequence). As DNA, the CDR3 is TGTGCCAGCAGCCCGTTTACAGGGCTCTCCTACAATGAGCAATTCTTC. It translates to CASSPFTGLSYNEQFF.

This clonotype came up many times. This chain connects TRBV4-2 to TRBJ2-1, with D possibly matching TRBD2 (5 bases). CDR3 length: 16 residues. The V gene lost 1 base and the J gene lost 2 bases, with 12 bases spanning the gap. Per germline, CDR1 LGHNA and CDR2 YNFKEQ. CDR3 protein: CASSQASTTAYNEQFF. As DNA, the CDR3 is TGTGCCAGCAGCCAAGCCTCGACTACAGCCTACAATGAGCAGTTCTTC.

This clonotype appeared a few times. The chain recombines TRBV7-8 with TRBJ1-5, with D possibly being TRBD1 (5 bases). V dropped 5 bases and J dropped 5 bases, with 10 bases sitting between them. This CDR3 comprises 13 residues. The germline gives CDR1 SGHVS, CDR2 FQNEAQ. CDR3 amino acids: CASSRQRDQPQHF. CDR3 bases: TGTGCCAGCAGCAGACAGAGGGATCAGCCCCAGCATTTT.

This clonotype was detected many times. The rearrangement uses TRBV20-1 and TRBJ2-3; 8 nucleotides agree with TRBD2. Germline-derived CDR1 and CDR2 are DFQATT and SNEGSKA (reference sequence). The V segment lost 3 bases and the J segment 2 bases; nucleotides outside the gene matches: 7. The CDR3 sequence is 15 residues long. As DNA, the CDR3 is TGCAGTGCTAGTATTAGCGGGGAATTCACAGATACGCAGTATTTT. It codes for CSASISGEFTDTQYF.

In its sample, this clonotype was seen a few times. This CDR3 reads CSARDRAKSGANVLTF. The CDR3 DNA reads as TGCAGTGCCAGGGACAGGGCCAAATCTGGGGCCAACGTCCTGACTTTC. The rearrangement links TRBV20-1 to TRBJ2-6, with 9 bases identical to TRBD1. The germline V gene has CDR1 DFQATT and CDR2 SNEGSKA (reference sequence). The CDR3 sequence is 16 residues long. V dropped 6 bases and J dropped 1; count of bases not matched to a gene: 7.